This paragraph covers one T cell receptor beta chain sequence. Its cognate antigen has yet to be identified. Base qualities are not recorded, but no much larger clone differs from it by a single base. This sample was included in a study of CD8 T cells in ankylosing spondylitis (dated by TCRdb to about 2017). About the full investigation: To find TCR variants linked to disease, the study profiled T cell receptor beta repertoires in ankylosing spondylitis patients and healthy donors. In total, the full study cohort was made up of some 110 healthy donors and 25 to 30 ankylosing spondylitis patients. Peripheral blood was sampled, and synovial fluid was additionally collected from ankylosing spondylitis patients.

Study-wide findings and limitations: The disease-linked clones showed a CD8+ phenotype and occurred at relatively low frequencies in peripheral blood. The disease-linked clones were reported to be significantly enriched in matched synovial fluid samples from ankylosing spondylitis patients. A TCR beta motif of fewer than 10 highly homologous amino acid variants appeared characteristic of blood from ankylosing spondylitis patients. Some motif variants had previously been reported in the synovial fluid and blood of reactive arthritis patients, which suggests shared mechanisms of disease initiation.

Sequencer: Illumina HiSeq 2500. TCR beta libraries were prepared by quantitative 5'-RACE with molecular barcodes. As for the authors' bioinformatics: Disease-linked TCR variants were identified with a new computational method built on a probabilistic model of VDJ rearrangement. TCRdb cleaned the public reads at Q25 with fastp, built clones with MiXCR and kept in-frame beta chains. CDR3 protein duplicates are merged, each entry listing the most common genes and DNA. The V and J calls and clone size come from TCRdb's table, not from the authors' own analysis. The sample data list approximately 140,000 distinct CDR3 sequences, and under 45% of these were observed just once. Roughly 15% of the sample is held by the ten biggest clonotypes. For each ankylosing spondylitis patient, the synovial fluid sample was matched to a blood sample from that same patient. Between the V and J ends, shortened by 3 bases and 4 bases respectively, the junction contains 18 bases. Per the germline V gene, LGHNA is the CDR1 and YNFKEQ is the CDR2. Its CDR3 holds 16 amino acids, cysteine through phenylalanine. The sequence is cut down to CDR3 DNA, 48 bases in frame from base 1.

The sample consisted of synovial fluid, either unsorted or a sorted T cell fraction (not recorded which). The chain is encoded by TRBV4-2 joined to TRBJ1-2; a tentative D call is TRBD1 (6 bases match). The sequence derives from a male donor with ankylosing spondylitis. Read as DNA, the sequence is TGTGCCAGCAGCCATAGAATGGGGGCGAGTCCCTATGGCTACACCTTC. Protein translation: CASSHRMGASPYGYTF.